This record looks at one TCR beta chain sequence and its context. There are 14 residues in the CDR3. The V gene's germline CDR1 is SGHTA and CDR2 FQGNSA. Between the trimmed V and J ends, which lost 2 bases and 0 bases, there was a span of 8 bases. Using immunoSEQ multiplex PCR, the repertoire was profiled, and TCRdb retains in-frame clones only, with some absent. The sample comprises around 300,000 clones, roughly 90% of which are singletons, and under 7% rests with the top ten. During active infection, Seattle patients enrolled and were then monitored through disease. These data come from a study of blood T cell repertoires in COVID-19. Study-wide context: The analysed material was cDNA or gDNA that came from T cells, B-cell-depleted T cells, or PBMCs.

Sequenced: peripheral blood. The V gene is TRBV7-2, the J gene TRBJ2-7, with D unresolved. The TCR was taken from a woman in her 30s with COVID-19, enrolled during active disease. CDR3 sequence (DNA): TGTGCCAGCAGCTTACGTTCAGTCTCCTACGAGCAGTACTTC. Protein: CASSLRSVSYEQYF. Drawing the rest from reference TRBV7-2 and TRBJ2-7, the complete variable domain is GAGVSQSPSNKVTEKGKDVELRCDPISGHTALYWYRQSLGQGLEFLIYFQGNSAPDKSGLPSDRFSAERTGGSVSTLTIQRTQQEDSAVYLCASSLRSVSYEQYFGPGTRLTVT.